This T cell receptor (beta chain) was recorded in a study of T cells in Graves' hyperthyroidism and ophthalmopathy. RNA transcripts provided the source from which TCR beta CDR3 regions were amplified. Primed by the HTBI set, a first-round RT-PCR was run on the TCR CDR3. Each CDR3 protein gets one entry after TCRdb re-called the multiplex PCR reads with MiXCR. The profile shows about 350,000 distinct CDR3 sequences, about a sixth of them singletons. This clonotype has ten or more counts. Between the trimmed V and J ends, which lost 1 base and 6 bases, there was a span of 19 bases. Germline assignment: CDR1 GTSNPN and CDR2 SVGIG (reference sequence). The CDR3 is 16 amino acids.

The sample consisted of blood. The receptor was isolated from a woman aged 40-49 years with Graves' ophthalmopathy. The chain employs TRBV30 and TRBJ1-5; D uncertain. The chain's CDR3 is CAWSEHGLLLGQPQHF. As DNA, the CDR3 is TGTGCCTGGAGTGAGCACGGCCTCTTGTTGGGTCAGCCCCAGCATTTT. The complete variable domain, with remaining parts taken from reference TRBV30 and TRBJ1-5, reads SQTIHQWPATLVQPVGSPLSLECTVEGTSNPNLYWYRQAAGRGLQLLFYSVGIGQISSEVPQNLSASRPQDRQFILSSKKLLLSDSGFYLCAWSEHGLLLGQPQHFGDGTRLSIL.